These 5 T cell receptor beta chains originate from one sample sequenced in a study of blood T cells in healthy people across ages. Primers used in a second PCR of about 7 to 12 cycles were a sample-barcoded 5' primer and a J-beta primer mix. TCRdb fed the 5' RACE reads into MiXCR, producing one record per CDR3 protein. Of roughly 680,000 distinct CDR3 sequences in the sample, 20% to 25% were seen once. Sequenced: blood. Receptors originate from a man between 65 and 80 years old in good health.

Note on this clonotype: An end of the junction differs from the germline gene, which may be a read error. J is TRBJ2-7 and V is TRBV7-2; the match to TRBD2 covers 16 bases. Germline loops: CDR1 SGHTA, CDR2 FQGNSA. The CDR3 consists of 19 residues. The CDR3 loop is CASCLLPGLAGGSPYEQYF. The CDR3 nucleotides are TGTGCCAGCTGCTTACTCCCGGGACTAGCGGGGGGGTCCCCCTACGAGCAGTACTTC.

The V and J genes are TRBV24-1 and TRBJ2-1, with D perhaps TRBD1 (5 bases). This CDR3 contains 15 residues. V gave up 3 bases and J gave up 0 bases, with 8 bases separating them. CDR1 is KGHDR and CDR2 is SFDVKD in the germline V gene. CDR3 in amino acids: CATSDGAISYNEQFF. CDR3 nucleotides: TGTGCCACCAGTGATGGGGCTATCTCCTACAATGAGCAGTTCTTC.

This clonotype was detected ten times or more. V is TRBV29-1 and J is TRBJ2-1; 7 bases map to TRBD2. Trimming removed 5 bases from V and 5 bases from J; junction bases left unmatched: 6. Germline CDR1 is SQVTM and CDR2 is ANQGSEA. The CDR3 sequence is 13 residues long. CDR3 bases: TGCAGCGTTAATGGACTAGGGGACAATGAGCAGTTCTTC. Protein sequence: CSVNGLGDNEQFF.

The chain uses TRBV7-9 and TRBJ2-7, with a possible D match to TRBD1 (5 bases). V was trimmed by 4 bases and J by 3 bases, leaving 10 bases between them. Germline CDR1 reads SEHNR; CDR2 reads FQNEAQ (reference sequence). The CDR3 loop spans 13 amino acids. In nucleotides, the CDR3 is TGTGCCAGCAGCTCCCTGGACAACTACGAGCAGTACTTC. Amino acid sequence: CASSSLDNYEQYF.

There are a few counts of this clonotype. The genes are TRBV29-1 and TRBJ2-1; the match to TRBD1 covers 8 bases. J lost 8 bases, V lost 7 bases, and 4 bases had no gene match. CDR1 and CDR2 from the germline V gene are SQVTM and ANQGSEA. The CDR3 length is 11 residues. The CDR3: CSGTGRDEQFF. In DNA form, the CDR3 reads TGCAGCGGGACAGGGAGAGATGAGCAGTTCTTC.